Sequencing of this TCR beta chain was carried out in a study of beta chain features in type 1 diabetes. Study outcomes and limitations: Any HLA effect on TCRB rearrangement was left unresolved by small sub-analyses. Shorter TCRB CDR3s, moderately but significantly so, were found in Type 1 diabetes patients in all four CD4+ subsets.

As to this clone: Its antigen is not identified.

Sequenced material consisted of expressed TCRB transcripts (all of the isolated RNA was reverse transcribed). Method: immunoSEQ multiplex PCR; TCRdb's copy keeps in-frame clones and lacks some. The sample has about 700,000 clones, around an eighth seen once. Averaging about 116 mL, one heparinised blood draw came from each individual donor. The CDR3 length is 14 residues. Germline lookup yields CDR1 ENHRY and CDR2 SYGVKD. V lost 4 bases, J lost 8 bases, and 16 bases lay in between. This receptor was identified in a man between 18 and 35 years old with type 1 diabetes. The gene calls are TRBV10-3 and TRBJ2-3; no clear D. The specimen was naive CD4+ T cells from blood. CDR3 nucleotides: TGTGCCATCAGTGCGGTGCCCCCTCGGGCTACGCAGTATTTT. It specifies CAISAVPPRATQYF.